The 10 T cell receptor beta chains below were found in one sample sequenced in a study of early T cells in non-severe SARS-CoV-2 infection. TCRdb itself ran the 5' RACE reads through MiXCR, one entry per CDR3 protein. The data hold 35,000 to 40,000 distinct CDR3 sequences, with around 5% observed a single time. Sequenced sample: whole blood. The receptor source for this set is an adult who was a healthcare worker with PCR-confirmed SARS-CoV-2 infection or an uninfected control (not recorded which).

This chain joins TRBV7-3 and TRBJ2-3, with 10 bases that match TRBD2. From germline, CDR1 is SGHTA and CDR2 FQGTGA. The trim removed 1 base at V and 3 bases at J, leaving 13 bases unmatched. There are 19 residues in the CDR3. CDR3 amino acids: CASSLMGLAGARRTDTQYF. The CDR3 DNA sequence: TGTGCCAGCAGCTTAATGGGGCTAGCGGGGGCCCGGAGGACAGATACGCAGTATTTT.

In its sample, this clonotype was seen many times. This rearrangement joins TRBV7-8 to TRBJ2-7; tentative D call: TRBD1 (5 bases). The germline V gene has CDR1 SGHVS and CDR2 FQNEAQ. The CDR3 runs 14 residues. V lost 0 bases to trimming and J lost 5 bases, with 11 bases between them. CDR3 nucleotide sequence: TGTGCCAGCAGCTTAGCTGTCAGGGATAACGAGCAGTACTTC. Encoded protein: CASSLAVRDNEQYF. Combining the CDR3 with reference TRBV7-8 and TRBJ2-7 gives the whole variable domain GAGVSQSPRYKVAKRGQDVALRCDPISGHVSLFWYQQALGQGPEFLTYFQNEAQLDKSGLPSDRFFAERPEGSVSTLKIQRTQQEDSAVYLCASSLAVRDNEQYFGPGTRLTVT.

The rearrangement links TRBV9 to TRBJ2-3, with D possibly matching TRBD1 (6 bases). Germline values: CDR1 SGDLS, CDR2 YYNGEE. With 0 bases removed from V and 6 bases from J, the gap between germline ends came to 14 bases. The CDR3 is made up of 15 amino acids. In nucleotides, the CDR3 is TGTGCCAGCAGCGTAGGTTGGGGGCGATCGGATACGCAGTATTTT. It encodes CASSVGWGRSDTQYF.

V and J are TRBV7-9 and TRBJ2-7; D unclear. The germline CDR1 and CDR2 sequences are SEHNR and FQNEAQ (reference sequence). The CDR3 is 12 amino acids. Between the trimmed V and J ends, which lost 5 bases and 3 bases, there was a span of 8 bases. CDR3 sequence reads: CASSPPNYEQYF. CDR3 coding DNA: TGTGCCAGCAGCCCGCCGAACTACGAGCAGTACTTC.

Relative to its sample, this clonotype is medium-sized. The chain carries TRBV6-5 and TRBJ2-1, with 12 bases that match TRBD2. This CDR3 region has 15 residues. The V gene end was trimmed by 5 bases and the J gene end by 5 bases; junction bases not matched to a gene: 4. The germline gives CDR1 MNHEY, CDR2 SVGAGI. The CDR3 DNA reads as TGTGCCAGCAGTCACGGACTAGCGGGAAACAATGAGCAGTTCTTC. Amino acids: CASSHGLAGNNEQFF.

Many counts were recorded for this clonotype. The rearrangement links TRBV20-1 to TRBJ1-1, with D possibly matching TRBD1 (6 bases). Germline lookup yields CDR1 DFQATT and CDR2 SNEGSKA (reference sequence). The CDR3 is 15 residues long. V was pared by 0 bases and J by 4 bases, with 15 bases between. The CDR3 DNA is TGCAGTGCTAGAGATCGATTGGGGGCTGGCACTGAAGCTTTCTTT. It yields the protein CSARDRLGAGTEAFF.

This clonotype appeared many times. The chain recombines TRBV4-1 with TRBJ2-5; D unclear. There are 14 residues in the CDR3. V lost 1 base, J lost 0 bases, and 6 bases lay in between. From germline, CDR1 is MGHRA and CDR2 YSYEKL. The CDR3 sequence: CASSQGSYQETQYF. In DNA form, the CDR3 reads TGCGCCAGCAGCCAAGGGAGCTACCAAGAGACCCAGTACTTC.

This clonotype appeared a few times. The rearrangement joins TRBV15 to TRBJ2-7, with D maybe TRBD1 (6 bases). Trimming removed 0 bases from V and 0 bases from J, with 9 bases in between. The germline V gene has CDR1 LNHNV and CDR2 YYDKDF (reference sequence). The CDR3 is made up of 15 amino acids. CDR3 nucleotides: TGTGCCACCAGCAGAGAGTGGACAGTCTCCTACGAGCAGTACTTC. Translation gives CATSREWTVSYEQYF.

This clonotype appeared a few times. This CDR3 reads CASSLAGTGKSRETQYF. The CDR3 coding sequence is TGTGCCAGCAGCTTGGCGGGGACAGGGAAGAGCCGAGAGACCCAGTACTTC. The gene calls are TRBV7-2 and TRBJ2-5; 9 bases match TRBD1. Germline V gene data show CDR1 as SGHTA and CDR2 as FQGNSA. Germline trimming cut 3 bases from V and 4 bases from J; bases unmatched to any gene: 12. The CDR3 length is 17 residues.

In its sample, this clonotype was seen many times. CDR3 loop: CASSQDPGKGSYNEQFF. The CDR3 region has the DNA TGCGCCAGCAGCCAAGATCCGGGGAAAGGCTCCTACAATGAGCAGTTCTTC. V usage is TRBV4-1 and J usage is TRBJ2-1; possible D gene TRBD2, 5 bases. This CDR3 has 17 amino acids. Germline V gene sequence: CDR1 MGHRA, CDR2 YSYEKL. With 0 bases removed from V and 0 bases from J, the gap between germline ends came to 12 bases.